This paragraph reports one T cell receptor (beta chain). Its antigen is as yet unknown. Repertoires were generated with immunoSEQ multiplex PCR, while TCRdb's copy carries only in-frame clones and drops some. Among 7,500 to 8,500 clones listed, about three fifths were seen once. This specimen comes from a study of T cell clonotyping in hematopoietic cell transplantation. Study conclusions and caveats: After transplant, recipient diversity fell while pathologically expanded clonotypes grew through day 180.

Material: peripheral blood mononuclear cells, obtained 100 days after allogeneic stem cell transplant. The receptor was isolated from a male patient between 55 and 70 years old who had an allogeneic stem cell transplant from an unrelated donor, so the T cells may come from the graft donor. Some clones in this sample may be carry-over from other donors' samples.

This CDR3 reads CASSKAGMAGNTIYF. DNA of the CDR3: TGTGCCAGTAGTAAGGCCGGGATGGCTGGAAACACCATATATTTT. The V call is TRBV19, the J call TRBJ1-3; D remains unclear. The CDR3 has 15 residues. V was pared by 4 bases and J by 2 bases, with 12 bases between. Germline CDR1 and CDR2: LNHDA and SQIVND (reference sequence).